Listed here are 6 T cell receptor beta chains from one sample, sequenced in a study of T cell responses to AZD1222 COVID-19 vaccine. Profiled with immunoSEQ multiplex PCR; TCRdb holds only in-frame clones, not every one. The sample yields around 120,000 clones, 92% seen once. The material sequenced was peripheral blood, taken on day 0 of AZD1222 vaccination. Every receptor here comes from an adult in good health.

The chain uses TRBV6-5 and TRBJ1-2, with D tentatively TRBD1 (5 bases). The V and J ends lost 6 bases and 6 bases respectively, with 17 bases between them. Germline V gene sequence: CDR1 MNHEY, CDR2 SVGAGI. The CDR3 consists of 14 residues. CDR3 protein: CASRDPGAYHGYTF. The CDR3 DNA reads as TGTGCCAGCAGGGACCCCGGGGCCTACCATGGCTACACCTTC.

The chain is built from TRBV7-3 and TRBJ1-6; 7 bases are a match to TRBD1. Germline V gene sequence: CDR1 SGHTA, CDR2 FQGTGA. The CDR3 covers 15 residues. Trimming removed 5 bases from V and 4 bases from J; junction bases left unmatched: 5. CDR3 sequence (DNA): TGTGCCAGCAGCCGGGGGACAGTTTATAATTCACCCCTCCACTTT. Translated: CASSRGTVYNSPLHF.

The gene calls are TRBV4-1 and TRBJ1-3, with D unclear. The CDR3 extends over 14 amino acids. Deletions cut 1 base from V and 1 base from J, with 5 bases between. Germline loops: CDR1 MGHRA, CDR2 YSYEKL. CDR3 residues: CASSQVGSGNTIYF. The CDR3 region has the DNA TGCGCCAGCAGCCAAGTAGGTTCTGGAAACACCATATATTTT.

This CDR3 is CASSVDPSGRGGELFF. The CDR3 nucleotides are TGTGCCAGCAGCGTAGACCCCAGCGGGAGAGGCGGGGAGCTGTTTTTT. The genes are TRBV9 and TRBJ2-2; 8 nucleotides agree with TRBD2. The CDR3 is 16 residues long. V lost 0 bases to trimming and J lost 7 bases; unmatched junction nucleotides: 8. Germline CDR1 is SGDLS and CDR2 is YYNGEE.

This clone has only one observation. The V call is TRBV3-1 (or the pseudogene TRBV3-2), the J call TRBJ2-7; 7 bases fit TRBD2. Trimming removed 1 base from V and 7 bases from J; junction bases left unmatched: 7. This CDR3 has 14 residues. The germline gives CDR1 LGHDT, CDR2 YNNKEL (reference sequence). CDR3 sequence: CASSQGAGSTEQYF. The CDR3 DNA sequence: TGTGCCAGCAGCCAAGGAGCGGGATCTACGGAGCAGTACTTC.

This clone has just one count. The J gene is TRBJ1-2, the V gene TRBV11-2, with D possibly being TRBD1 (6 bases). V gave up 5 bases and J gave up 5 bases, with 15 bases separating them. Per germline, CDR1 SGHAT and CDR2 FQNNGV. CDR3 length equals 14 residues. Here the CDR3 DNA reads TGTGCCAGCAGCCCGGCGGGACACCTTTATGGCTACACCTTC. It codes for CASSPAGHLYGYTF.